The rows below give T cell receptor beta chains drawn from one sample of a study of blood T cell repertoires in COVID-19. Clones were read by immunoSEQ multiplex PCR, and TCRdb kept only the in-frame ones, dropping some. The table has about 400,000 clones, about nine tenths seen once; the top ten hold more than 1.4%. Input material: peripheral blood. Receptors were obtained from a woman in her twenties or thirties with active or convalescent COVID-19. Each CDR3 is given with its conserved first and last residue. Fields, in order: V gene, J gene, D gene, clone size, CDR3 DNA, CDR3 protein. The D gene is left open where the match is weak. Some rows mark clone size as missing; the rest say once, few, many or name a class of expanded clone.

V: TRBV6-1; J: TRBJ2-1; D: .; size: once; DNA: TGTGCCAGCAGTGTGGGGGGGCTTGCGGAAAACCCCAACGATGAGCAGTTCTTC; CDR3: CASSVGGLAENPNDEQFF
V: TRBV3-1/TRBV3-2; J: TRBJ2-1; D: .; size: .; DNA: TGTGCCAGCAGCCAAAACAGGGAGGGTGAGCAGTTCTTC; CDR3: CASSQNREGEQFF
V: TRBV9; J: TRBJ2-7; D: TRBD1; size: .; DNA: TGTGCCAGCAGCCCCGACAGGGACAACGAGCAGTACTTC; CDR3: CASSPDRDNEQYF
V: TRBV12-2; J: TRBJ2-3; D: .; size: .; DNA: TGTGCAAGTCGCTTAGCTAGCGGGAGGACAGATACGCAGTATTTT; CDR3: CASRLASGRTDTQYF
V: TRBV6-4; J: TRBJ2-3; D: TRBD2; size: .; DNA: TGTGCCAGCAGTGACTCCAGCGGGGGGGCTGATACGCAGTATTTT; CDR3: CASSDSSGGADTQYF
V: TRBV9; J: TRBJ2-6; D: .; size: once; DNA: TGTGCCAGCAGCGCTCTACAGGGCTCTGGGGCCAACGTCCTGACTTTC; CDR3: CASSALQGSGANVLTF
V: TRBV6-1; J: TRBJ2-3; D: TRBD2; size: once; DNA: TGTGCCAGCAGTGAAGCGCCTAGCGGGATCACAGATACGCAGTATTTT; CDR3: CASSEAPSGITDTQYF
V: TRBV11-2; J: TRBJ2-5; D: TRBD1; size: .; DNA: TGTGCCAGCAGCAAGACCGGGACAGGGCTGGGCGAGACCCAGTACTTC; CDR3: CASSKTGTGLGETQYF
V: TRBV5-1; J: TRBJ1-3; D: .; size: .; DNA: TGCGCCAGCAGCTTGCGGGAGGACTACTCTGGAAACACCATATATTTT; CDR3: CASSLREDYSGNTIYF
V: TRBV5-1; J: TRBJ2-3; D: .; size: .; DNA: TGCGCCAGCAGCCCCATGGCCATCGAAAATACGCAGTATTTT; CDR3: CASSPMAIENTQYF
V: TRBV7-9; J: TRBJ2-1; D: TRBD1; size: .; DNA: TGTGCCAGCAGCAAGACAGGGTACAATGAGCAGTTCTTC; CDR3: CASSKTGYNEQFF
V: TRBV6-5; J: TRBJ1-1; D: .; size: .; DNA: TGTGCCAGCAGCCCCAAGACTCTACTGAACACTGAAGCTTTCTTT; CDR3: CASSPKTLLNTEAFF
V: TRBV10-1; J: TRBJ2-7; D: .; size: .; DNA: TGCGCCAGCAGTGCACTACAGGGAGACATATACGAGCAGTACTTC; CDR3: CASSALQGDIYEQYF
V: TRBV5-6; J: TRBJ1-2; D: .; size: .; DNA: TGTGCCAGCAGCTTGGTGGGGAGGGAAGGCTACACCTTC; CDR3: CASSLVGREGYTF
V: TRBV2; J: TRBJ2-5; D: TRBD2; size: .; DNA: TGTGCCAGCAGCATACTAGCGGGAGGGCAAGAGACCCAGTACTTC; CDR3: CASSILAGGQETQYF
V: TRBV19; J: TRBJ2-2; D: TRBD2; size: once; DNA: TGTGCCAGTAGTATAAACGGGGGGGCCAACACCGGGGAGCTGTTTTTT; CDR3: CASSINGGANTGELFF
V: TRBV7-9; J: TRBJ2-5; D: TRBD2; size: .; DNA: TGTGCCAGCAGCTTGACTAGCGGGGGGTTGGAGACCCAGTACTTC; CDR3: CASSLTSGGLETQYF
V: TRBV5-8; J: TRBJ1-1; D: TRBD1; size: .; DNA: TGTGCCAGCAGCTTGGCGGGGACAGGGGGAACTGAAGCTTTCTTT; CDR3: CASSLAGTGGTEAFF
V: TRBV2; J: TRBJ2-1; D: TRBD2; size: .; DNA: TGTGCCAGCAGTGAGGGACTAGCGGGGGGGTACAATGAGCAGTTCTTC; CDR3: CASSEGLAGGYNEQFF
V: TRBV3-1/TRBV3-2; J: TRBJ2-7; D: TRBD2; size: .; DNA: TGTGCCAGCAGCCAAGGGCCACTAGCGGCACTCTACGAGCAGTACTTC; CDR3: CASSQGPLAALYEQYF
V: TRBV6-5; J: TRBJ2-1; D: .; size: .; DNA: TGTGCCAGCACTTCGGAGGGGATCAACAATGAGCAGTTCTTC; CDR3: CASTSEGINNEQFF
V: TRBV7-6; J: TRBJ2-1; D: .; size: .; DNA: TGTGCCAGCAGCTTAGCAGTTCAGGGGGGCCGCTACAATGAGCAGTTCTTC; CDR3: CASSLAVQGGRYNEQFF
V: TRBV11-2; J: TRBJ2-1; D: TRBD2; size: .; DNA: TGTGCCAGCAGCTTAGGACTAGCGTCAAACAATGAGCAGTTCTTC; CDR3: CASSLGLASNNEQFF
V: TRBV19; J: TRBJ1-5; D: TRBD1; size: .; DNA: TGTGCCAGTAGTATGACAGGGGGTAATCAGCCCCAGCATTTT; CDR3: CASSMTGGNQPQHF
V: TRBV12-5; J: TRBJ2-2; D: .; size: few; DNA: TGTGCTAGTGGTTTGGCCCAGGGGACCGGGGAGCTGTTTTTT; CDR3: CASGLAQGTGELFF
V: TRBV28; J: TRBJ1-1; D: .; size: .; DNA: TGTGCCAGCAGTACAGACACAGTAGCTTTCTTT; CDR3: CASSTDTVAFF
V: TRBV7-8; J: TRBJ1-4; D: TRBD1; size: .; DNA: TGTGCCAGCAACGAACAGACAGGGGGAGGTGAAAAACTGTTTTTT; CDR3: CASNEQTGGGEKLFF
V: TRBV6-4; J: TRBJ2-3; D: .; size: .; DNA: TGTGCCAGCAGTGGCGGAGCGGAGAGTACGCAGTATTTT; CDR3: CASSGGAESTQYF
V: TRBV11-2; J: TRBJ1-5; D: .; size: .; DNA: TGTGCCAGCAGCCCGAGCGGGTGGGGGGGCGATCAGCCCCAGCATTTT; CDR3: CASSPSGWGGDQPQHF
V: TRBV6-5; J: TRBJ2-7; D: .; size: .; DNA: TGTGCCAGCAGTTACTCGACAGGCGAGCAGTACTTC; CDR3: CASSYSTGEQYF
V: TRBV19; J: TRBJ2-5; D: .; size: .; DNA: TGTGCCAGTAGTCAACAACAAGAGACCCAGTACTTC; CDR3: CASSQQQETQYF
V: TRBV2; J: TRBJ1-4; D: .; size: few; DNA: TGTGCCAGCAGTCCAGGGGCAACTAATGAAAAACTGTTTTTT; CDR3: CASSPGATNEKLFF
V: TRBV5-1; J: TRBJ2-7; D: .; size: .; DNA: TGCGCCAGCAGCTTGGGTGGACTAAGCTCCTACGAGCAGTACTTC; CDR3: CASSLGGLSSYEQYF
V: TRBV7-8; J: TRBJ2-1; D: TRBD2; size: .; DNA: TGTGCCAGCAGCCCACGGGACTACTACAATGAGCAGTTCTTC; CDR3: CASSPRDYYNEQFF
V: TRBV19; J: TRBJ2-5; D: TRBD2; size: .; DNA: TGTGCCAGTAGTAAGACTAGCGGACTAACTCAAGAGACCCAGTACTTC; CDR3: CASSKTSGLTQETQYF
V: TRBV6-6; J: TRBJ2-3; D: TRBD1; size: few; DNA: TGTGCCAGCAGTCGTTCCGGGACAGGGGTTGGCTCCACAGATACGCAGTATTTT; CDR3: CASSRSGTGVGSTDTQYF
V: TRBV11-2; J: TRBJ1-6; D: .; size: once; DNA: TGTGCCAGCAGCGGACAACTCAATTCACCCCTCCACTTT; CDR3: CASSGQLNSPLHF
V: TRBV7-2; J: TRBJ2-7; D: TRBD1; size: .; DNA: TGTGCCAGCAGCATTGTCTCAGGGGGCACCTACGAGCAGTACTTC; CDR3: CASSIVSGGTYEQYF
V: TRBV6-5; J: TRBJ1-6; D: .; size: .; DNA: TGTGCCAGCAGTTCCAAGGACAGTTATAATTCACCCCTCCACTTT; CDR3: CASSSKDSYNSPLHF
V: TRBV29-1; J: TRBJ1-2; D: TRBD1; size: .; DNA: TGCAGCGTGGGTGACAGGGCGGATGGCTACACCTTC; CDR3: CSVGDRADGYTF
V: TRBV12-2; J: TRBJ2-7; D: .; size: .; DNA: TGTGCAAGTCGCTTAGAATGGAAAACAGGGCACTCCTACGAGCAGTACTTC; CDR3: CASRLEWKTGHSYEQYF
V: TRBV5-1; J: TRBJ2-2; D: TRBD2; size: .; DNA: TGCGCCAGCAGCCGTACTAGCGGGAGCCCCGGGGAGCTGTTTTTT; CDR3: CASSRTSGSPGELFF
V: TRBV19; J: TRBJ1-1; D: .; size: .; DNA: TGTGCCAGTAGCGCCACAGCGAACACTGAAGCTTTCTTT; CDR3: CASSATANTEAFF
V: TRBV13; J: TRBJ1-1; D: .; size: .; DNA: TGTGCCAGCGTCGGACAGCAGGACACTGAAGCTTTCTTT; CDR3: CASVGQQDTEAFF
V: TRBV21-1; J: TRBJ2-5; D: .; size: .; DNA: TGTGCCAGCCGGGACAGGGGGAGGGAAGAGACCCAGTACTTC; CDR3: CASRDRGREETQYF
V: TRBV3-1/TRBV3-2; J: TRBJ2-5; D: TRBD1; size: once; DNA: TGTGCCAGCCCGGGACAGAGAAACCAAGAGACCCAGTACTTC; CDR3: CASPGQRNQETQYF